This T cell receptor (beta chain) was obtained from a study of response to subunit inactivated influenza vaccine. Whole-study results and caveats: Researchers suggested that each seasonal influenza vaccination recruits few new T cells.

The sample holds a few counts of this clonotype. Its cognate antigen is unknown. This CDR3 is 15 amino acids long. Trimming cost V 2 bases and J 3 bases, with 12 bases left between them. TCRdb recomputed calls from the RT-PCR reads with MiXCR, one row per CDR3 protein. The data contain about 800,000 distinct CDR3 sequences, 21% of them seen just once; the ten biggest clones take up around 9.6%. The sample consisted of PBMCs from blood, taken 5 days after vaccination. This chain links TRBV12-3 or TRBV12-4 with TRBJ2-3; maybe TRBD2 (5 bases). This sequence originates from a man in his forties or fifties who received an inactivated influenza vaccine. This CDR3 is CASSLSGMKTDTQYF. CDR3 nucleotide sequence: TGTGCCAGCAGTTTATCGGGAATGAAGACAGATACGCAGTATTTT.